The sequence of this T cell receptor (beta chain) was determined in a study of T cell responses to AZD1222 COVID-19 vaccine. The study, taken as a whole, reports: Breadth and depth of Spike-specific TCRs rose after two AZD1222 doses. Donors skewed white British and female; clonal diversity was possibly underestimated.

Notes on this clone: No antigen is known for it.

Measured with immunoSEQ multiplex PCR; TCRdb has only the in-frame clones, and not every one. The repertoire has around 61,000 clones, 80% to 90% of them found once; the top ten carry roughly 16%. The source is an adult in good health. The material was peripheral blood, obtained on day 0 of AZD1222 vaccination.

CDR3: CASRKDSGQGSYEQYF. CDR3 coding DNA: TGTGCCAGCAGAAAGGACAGCGGGCAGGGCTCCTACGAGCAGTACTTC. The rearrangement links TRBV28 to TRBJ2-7; D is perhaps TRBD1 or TRBD2 (6 bases each). This CDR3 has 16 residues. V shed 6 bases and J shed 0 bases, with 18 bases lying between them. Germline V lookup: CDR1 MDHEN, CDR2 SYDVKM.